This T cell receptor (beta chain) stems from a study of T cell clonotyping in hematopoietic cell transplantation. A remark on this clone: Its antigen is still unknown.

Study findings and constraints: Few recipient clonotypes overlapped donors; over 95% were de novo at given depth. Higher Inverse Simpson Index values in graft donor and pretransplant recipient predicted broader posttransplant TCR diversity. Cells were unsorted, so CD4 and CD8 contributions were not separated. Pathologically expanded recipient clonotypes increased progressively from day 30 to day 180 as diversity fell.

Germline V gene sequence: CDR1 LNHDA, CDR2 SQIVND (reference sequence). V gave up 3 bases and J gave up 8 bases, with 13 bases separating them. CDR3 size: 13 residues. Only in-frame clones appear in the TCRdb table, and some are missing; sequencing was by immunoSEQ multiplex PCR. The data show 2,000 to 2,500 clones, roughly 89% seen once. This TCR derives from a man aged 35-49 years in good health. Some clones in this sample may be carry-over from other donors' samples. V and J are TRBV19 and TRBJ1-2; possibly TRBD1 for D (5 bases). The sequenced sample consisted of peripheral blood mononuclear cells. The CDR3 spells CASSMGQSIGYTF. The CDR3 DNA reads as TGTGCCAGTAGTATGGGGCAGTCTATAGGCTACACCTTC.